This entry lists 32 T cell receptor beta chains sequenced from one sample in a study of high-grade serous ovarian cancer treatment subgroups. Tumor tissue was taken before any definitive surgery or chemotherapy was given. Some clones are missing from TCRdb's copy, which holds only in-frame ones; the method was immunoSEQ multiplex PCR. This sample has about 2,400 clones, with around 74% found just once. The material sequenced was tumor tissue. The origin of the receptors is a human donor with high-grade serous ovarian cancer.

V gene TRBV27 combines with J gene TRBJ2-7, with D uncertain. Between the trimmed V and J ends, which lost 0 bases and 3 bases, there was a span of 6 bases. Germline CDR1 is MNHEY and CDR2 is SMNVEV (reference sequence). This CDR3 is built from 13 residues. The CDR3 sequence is CASSLSAFYEQYF. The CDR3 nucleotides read TGTGCCAGCAGTTTATCGGCCTTCTACGAGCAGTACTTC.

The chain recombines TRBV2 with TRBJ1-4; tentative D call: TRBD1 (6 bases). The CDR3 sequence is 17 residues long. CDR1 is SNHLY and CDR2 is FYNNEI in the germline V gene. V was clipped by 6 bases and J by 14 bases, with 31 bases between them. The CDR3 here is CASSPTSGTTSWLSLFF. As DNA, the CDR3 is TGTGCCAGCAGCCCAACTTCCGGGACAACGAGTTGGTTATCGCTGTTTTTT.

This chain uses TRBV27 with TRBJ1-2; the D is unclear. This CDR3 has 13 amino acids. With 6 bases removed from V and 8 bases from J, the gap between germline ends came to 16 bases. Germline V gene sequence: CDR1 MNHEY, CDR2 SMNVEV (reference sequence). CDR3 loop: CASRWPYRGGYTF. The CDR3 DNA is TGTGCCAGCAGGTGGCCCTACCGGGGAGGCTACACCTTC.

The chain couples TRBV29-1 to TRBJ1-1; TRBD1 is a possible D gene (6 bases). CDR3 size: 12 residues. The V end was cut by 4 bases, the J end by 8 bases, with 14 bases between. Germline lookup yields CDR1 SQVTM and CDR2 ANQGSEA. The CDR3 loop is CSVGKGGAEAFF. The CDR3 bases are TGCAGCGTTGGAAAAGGGGGGGCCGAAGCTTTCTTT.

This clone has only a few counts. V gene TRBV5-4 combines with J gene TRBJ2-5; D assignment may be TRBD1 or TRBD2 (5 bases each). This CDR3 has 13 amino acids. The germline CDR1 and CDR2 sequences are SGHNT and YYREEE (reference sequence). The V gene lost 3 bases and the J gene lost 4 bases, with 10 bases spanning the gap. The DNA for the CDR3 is TGTGCCAGCAGCTCTTCAGGGACAGAGACCCAGTACTTC. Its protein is CASSSSGTETQYF.

The CDR3 is CASSIQTGIWDIQYF. In nucleotides, the CDR3 is TGTGCCAGCAGTATCCAGACAGGGATATGGGACATTCAGTACTTC. The V gene is TRBV2, the J gene TRBJ2-4, with 7 bases that match TRBD1. Germline V gene data show CDR1 as SNHLY and CDR2 as FYNNEI. V shed 5 bases, J shed 8 bases, and the junction held 12 bases outside the gene matches. The CDR3 runs 15 residues.

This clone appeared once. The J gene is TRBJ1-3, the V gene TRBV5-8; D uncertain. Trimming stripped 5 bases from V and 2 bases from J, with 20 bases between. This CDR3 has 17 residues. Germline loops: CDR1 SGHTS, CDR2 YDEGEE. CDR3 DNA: TGTGCCAGCAGGTTGTTCCTAATTACCGGGACTGGAAACACCATATATTTT. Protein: CASRLFLITGTGNTIYF.

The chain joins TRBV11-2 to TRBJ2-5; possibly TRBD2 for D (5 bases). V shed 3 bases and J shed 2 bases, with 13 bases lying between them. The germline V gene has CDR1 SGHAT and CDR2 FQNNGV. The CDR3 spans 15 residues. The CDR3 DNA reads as TGTGCCAGCAGCTTTTGGGCGGGCGCACAAGAGACCCAGTACTTC. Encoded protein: CASSFWAGAQETQYF. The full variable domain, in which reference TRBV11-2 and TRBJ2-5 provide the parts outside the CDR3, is EAGVAQSPRYKIIEKRQSVAFWCNPISGHATLYWYQQILGQGPKLLIQFQNNGVVDDSQLPKDRFSAERLKGVDSTLKIQPAKLEDSAVYLCASSFWAGAQETQYFGPGTRLLVL.

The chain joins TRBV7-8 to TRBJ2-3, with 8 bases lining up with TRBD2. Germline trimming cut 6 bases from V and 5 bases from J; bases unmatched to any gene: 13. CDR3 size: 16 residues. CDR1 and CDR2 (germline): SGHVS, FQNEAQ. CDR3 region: CASRRSGGSKGDTQYF. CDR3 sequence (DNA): TGTGCCAGCAGACGGAGCGGGGGCTCAAAGGGAGATACGCAGTATTTT.

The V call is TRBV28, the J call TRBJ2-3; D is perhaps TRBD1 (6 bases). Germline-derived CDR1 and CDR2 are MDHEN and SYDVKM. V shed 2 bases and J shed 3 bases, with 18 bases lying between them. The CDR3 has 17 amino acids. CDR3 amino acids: CASSLRLSGVVTDTQYF. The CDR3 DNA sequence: TGTGCCAGCAGTTTAAGATTGTCAGGGGTCGTGACAGATACGCAGTATTTT.

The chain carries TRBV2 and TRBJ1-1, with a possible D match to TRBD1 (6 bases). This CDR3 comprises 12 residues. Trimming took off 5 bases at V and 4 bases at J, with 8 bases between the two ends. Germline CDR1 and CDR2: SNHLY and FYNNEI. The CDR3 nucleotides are TGTGCCAGCAGTATAGGGGGCACTGAAGCTTTCTTT. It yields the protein CASSIGGTEAFF.

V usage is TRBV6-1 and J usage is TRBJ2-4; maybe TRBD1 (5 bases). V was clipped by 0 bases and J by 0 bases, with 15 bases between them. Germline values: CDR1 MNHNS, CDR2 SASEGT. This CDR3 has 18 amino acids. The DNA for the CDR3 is TGTGCCAGCAGTGAAGCGCCTGGGGCGGATCTAGCCAAAAACATTCAGTACTTC. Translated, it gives CASSEAPGADLAKNIQYF.

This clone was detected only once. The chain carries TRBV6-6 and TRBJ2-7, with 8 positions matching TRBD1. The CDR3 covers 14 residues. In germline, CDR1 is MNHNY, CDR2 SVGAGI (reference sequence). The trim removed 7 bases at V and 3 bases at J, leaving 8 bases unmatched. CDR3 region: CASNTGDRNYEQYF. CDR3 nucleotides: TGTGCCAGCAATACCGGGGACAGGAACTACGAGCAGTACTTC.

CDR3 DNA: TGTGCCAGTCGGACAGGGATGGAGGTATTTGAAGCTTTCTTT. Protein: CASRTGMEVFEAFF. J is TRBJ1-1 and V is TRBV5-4, with 8 bases that match TRBD1. This CDR3 is built from 14 residues. Germline CDR1 SGHNT, CDR2 YYREEE (reference sequence). Losses at the gene ends were 8 bases for V and 7 bases for J; bases not matched to a gene: 13.

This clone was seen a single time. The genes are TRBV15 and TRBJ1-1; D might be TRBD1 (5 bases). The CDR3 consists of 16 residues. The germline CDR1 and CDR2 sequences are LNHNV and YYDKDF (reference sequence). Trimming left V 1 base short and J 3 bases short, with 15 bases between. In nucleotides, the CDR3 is TGTGCCACCAGCAGAGTGGTAGGGGCCTTCTACACTGAAGCTTTCTTT. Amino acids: CATSRVVGAFYTEAFF. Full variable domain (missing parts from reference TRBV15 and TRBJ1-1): DAMVIQNPRYQVTQFGKPVTLSCSQTLNHNVMYWYQQKSSQAPKLLFHYYDKDFNNEADTPDNFQSRRPNTSFCFLDIRSPGLGDTAMYLCATSRVVGAFYTEAFFGQGTRLTVV.

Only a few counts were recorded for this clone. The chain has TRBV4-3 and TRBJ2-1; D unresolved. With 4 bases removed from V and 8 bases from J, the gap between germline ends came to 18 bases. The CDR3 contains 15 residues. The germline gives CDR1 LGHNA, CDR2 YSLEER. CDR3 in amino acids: CASSPRSLVGDEQFF. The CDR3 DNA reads TGCGCCAGCAGCCCAAGAAGCTTAGTAGGAGATGAGCAGTTCTTC.

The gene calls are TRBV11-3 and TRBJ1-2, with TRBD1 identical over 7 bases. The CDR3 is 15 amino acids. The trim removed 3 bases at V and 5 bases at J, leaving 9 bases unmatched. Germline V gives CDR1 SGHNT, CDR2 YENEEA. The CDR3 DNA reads TGTGCCAGCAGCTTTCAGGGGACAGTCGAGTATGGCTACACCTTC. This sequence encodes CASSFQGTVEYGYTF.

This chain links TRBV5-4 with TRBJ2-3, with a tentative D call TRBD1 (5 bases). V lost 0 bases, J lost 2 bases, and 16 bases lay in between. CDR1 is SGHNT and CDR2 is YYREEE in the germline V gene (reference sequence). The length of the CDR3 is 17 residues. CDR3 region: CASSLAGRATATDTQYF. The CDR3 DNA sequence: TGTGCCAGCAGCTTGGCAGGGCGTGCCACCGCCACAGATACGCAGTATTTT.

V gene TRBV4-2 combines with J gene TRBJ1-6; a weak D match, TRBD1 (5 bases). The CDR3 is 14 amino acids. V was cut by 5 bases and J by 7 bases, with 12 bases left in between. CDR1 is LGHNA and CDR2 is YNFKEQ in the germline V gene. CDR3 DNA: TGTGCCAGCAGCTACGGGACTCAAAATTCACCCCTCCACTTT. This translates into CASSYGTQNSPLHF.

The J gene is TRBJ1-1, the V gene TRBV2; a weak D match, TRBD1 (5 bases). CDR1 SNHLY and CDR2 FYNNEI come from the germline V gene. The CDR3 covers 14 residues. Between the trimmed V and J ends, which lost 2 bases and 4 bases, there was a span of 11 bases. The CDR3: CASSERWGITEAFF. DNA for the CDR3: TGTGCCAGCAGTGAACGGTGGGGGATCACTGAAGCTTTCTTT.

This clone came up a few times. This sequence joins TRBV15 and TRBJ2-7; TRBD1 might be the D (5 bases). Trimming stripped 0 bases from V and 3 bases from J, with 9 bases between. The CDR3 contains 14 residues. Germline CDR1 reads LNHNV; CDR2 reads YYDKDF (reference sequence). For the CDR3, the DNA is TGTGCCACCAGCAGAGAGGGGCAGGGCTACGAGCAGTACTTC. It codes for CATSREGQGYEQYF.

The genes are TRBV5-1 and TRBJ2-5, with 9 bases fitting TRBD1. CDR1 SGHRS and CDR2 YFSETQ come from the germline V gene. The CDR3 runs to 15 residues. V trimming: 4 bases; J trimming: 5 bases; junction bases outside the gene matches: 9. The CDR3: CASSLAGQGGETQYF. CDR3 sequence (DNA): TGCGCCAGCAGCCTTGCGGGACAGGGAGGGGAGACCCAGTACTTC.

CDR3 in amino acids: CASSLDGQVHNEQFF. In nucleotides, the CDR3 is TGCGCCAGCAGCTTGGACGGGCAGGTCCACAATGAGCAGTTCTTC. The chain carries TRBV5-1 and TRBJ2-1; no firm D call. Trimming removed 0 bases at V and 5 bases at J, with 12 bases between. This CDR3 contains 15 residues. CDR1 SGHRS and CDR2 YFSETQ come from the germline V gene.

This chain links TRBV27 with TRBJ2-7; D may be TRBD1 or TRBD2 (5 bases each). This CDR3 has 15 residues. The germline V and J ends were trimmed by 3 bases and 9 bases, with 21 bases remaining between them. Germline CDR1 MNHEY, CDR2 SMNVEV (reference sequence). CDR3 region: CASSFTGTGSGRQYF. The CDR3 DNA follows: TGTGCCAGCAGTTTTACCGGGACCGGATCTGGTCGGCAGTACTTC.

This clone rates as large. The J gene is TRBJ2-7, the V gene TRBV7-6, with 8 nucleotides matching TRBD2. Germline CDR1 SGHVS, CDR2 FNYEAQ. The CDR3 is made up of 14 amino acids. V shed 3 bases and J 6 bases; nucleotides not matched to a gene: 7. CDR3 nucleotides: TGTGCCAGCAGCTTGGACCCGGGGGGGCTCGAGCAGTACTTC. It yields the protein CASSLDPGGLEQYF.

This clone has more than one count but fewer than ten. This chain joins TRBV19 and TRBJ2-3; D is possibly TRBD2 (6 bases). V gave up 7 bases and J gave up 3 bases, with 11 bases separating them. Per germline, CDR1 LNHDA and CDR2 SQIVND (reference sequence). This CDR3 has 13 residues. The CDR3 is CASNMLATDTQYF. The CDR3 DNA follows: TGTGCCAGTAATATGCTAGCGACAGATACGCAGTATTTT.

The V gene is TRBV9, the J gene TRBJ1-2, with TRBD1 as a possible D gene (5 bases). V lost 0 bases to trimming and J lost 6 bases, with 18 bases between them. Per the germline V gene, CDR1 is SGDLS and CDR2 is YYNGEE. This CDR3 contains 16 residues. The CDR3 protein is CASSVEGRAGVDGYTF. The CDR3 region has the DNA TGTGCCAGCAGCGTAGAGGGCAGGGCTGGGGTAGATGGCTACACCTTC.

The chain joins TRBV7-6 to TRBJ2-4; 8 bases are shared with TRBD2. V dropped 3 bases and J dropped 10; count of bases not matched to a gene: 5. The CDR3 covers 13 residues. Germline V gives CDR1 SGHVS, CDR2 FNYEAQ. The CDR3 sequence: CASSFEPGGIQYF. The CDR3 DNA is TGTGCCAGCAGCTTTGAGCCGGGAGGGATTCAGTACTTC.

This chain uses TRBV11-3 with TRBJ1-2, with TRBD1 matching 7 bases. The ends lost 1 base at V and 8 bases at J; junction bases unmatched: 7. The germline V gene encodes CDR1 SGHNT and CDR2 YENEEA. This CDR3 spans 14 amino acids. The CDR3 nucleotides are TGTGCCAGCAGCTTAGGGGACAGTGGTATGGGCTACACCTTC. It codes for CASSLGDSGMGYTF.

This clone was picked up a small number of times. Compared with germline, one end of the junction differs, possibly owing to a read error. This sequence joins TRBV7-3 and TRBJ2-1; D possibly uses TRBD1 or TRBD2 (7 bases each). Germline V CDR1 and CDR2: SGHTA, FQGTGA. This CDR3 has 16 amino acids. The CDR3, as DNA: TGTGCCAGCAGCTTAATTGGCCAGGGGGGGTACAATGAACAGTTCTTC. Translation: CASSLIGQGGYNEQFF.

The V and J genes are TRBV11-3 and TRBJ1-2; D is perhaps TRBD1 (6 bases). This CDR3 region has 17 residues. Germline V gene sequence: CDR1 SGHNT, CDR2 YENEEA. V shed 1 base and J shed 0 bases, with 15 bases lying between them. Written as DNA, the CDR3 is TGTGCCAGCAGCTTAGTGGGCAGGGGAACTTCTAACTATGGCTACACCTTC. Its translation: CASSLVGRGTSNYGYTF.

The CDR3 loop reads CASSDGVAAYNEQFF. The DNA of the CDR3 is TGTGCCTCATCTGACGGGGTAGCGGCTTACAATGAGCAGTTCTTC. The chain links TRBV15 to TRBJ2-1; tentative D call: TRBD2 (6 bases). Germline V lookup: CDR1 LNHNV, CDR2 YYDKDF (reference sequence). The CDR3 extends over 15 amino acids. Trimming stripped 11 bases from V and 4 bases from J, with 21 bases between.